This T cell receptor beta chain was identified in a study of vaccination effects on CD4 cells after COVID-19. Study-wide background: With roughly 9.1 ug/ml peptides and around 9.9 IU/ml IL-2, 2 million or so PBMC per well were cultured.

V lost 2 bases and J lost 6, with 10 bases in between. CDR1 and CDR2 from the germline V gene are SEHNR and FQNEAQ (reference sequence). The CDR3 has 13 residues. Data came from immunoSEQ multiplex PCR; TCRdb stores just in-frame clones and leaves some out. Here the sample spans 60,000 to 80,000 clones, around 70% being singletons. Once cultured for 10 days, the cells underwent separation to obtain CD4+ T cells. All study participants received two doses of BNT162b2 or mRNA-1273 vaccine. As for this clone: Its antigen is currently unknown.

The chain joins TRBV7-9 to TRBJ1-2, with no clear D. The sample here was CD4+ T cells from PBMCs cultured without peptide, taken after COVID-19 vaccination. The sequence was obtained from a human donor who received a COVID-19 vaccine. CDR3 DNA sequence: TGTGCCAGCAGCTTAACGGGTCAGGATGGCTACACCTTC. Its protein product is CASSLTGQDGYTF.